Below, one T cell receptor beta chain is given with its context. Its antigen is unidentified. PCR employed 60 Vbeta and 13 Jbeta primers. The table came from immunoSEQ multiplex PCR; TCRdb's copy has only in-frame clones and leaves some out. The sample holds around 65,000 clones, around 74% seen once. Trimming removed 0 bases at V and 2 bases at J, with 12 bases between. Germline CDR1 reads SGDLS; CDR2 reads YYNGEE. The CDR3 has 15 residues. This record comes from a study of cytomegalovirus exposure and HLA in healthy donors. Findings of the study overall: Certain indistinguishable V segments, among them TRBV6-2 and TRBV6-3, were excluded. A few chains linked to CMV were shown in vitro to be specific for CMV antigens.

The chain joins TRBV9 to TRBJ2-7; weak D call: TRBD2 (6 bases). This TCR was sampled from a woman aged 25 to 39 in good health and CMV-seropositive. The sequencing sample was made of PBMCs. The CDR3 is CASSVGPSETYEQYF. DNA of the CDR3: TGTGCCAGCAGCGTAGGGCCTAGCGAGACCTACGAGCAGTACTTC.